The source of this TCR beta chain is a study of OX40 agonist ivuxolimab in advanced cancers. Study context: Patients received intravenous ivuxolimab every 2 weeks at 0.01 to 10 mg/kg. Three patients got partial responses; one had hepatocellular carcinoma and two had cutaneous melanoma. Findings and caveats of the study: The study found among the lowest clonal expansion in partial responders at 0.1-3.0 mg/kg. By week 6 at 0.1 to 3.0 mg/kg, blood CD4+ and CD8+ T cells had expanded clonally.

The CDR3 is 19 amino acids. The V and J ends lost 5 bases and 0 bases respectively, with 26 bases between them. Germline-derived CDR1 and CDR2 are SEHNR and FQNEAQ (reference sequence). Data came from immunoSEQ multiplex PCR; TCRdb stores just in-frame clones and leaves some out. The sample has about 79,000 clones, roughly 94% seen once. Notes on this clone: Its antigen remains unknown. Other DNA sequences in this sample translate to the same CDR3.

This chain uses TRBV7-9 with TRBJ2-7; possibly TRBD1 for D (6 bases). Sequences were derived from CD4+ or CD8+ T cells sorted from blood, sampled in a trial of the OX40 agonist ivuxolimab. This receptor was taken from an adult with an advanced solid tumor such as melanoma, head and neck, liver or kidney cancer. CDR3 region: CASSPNPHRELMNSYEQYF. Written as DNA, the CDR3 is TGTGCCAGCAGCCCTAACCCTCACAGGGAGCTAATGAACTCCTACGAGCAGTACTTC.